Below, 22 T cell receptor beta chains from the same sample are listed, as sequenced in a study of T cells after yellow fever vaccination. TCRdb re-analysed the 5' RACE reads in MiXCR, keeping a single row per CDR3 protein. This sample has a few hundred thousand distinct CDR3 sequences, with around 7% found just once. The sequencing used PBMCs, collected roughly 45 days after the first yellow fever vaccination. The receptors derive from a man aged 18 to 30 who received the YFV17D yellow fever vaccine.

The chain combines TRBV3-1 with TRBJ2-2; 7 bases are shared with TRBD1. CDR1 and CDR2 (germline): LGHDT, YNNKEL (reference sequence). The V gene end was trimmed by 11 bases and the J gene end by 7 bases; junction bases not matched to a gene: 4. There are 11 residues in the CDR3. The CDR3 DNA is TGTGCCGCACAGGGGTTCGGGGAGCTGTTTTTT. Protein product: CAAQGFGELFF.

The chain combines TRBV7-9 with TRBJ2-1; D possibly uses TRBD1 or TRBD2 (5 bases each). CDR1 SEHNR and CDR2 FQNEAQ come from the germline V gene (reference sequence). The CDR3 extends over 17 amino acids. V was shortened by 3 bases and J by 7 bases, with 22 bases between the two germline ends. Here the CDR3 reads CASSFIRGANFENEQFF. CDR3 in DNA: TGTGCCAGCAGCTTTATCCGGGGCGCAAACTTTGAGAATGAGCAGTTCTTC.

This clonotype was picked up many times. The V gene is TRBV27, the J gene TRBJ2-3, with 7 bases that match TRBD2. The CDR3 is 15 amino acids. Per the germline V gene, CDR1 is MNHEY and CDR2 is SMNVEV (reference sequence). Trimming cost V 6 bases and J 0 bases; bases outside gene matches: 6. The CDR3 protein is CASRLAAPSTDTQYF. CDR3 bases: TGTGCCAGCAGGCTAGCGGCCCCTAGCACAGATACGCAGTATTTT.

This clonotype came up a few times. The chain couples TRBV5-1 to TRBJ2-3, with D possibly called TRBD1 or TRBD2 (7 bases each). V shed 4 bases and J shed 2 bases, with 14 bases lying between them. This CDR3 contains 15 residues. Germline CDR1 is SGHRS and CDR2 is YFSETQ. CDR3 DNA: TGCGCCAGCAGCGGGAGGGGGCAGGACACAGATACGCAGTATTTT. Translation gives CASSGRGQDTDTQYF.

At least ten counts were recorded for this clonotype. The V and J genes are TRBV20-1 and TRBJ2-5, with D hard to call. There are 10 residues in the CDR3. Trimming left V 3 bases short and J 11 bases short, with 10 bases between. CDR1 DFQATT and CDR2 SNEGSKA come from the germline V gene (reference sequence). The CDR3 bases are TGCAGTGCTAGTTTAGTTTCACAGTACTTC. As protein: CSASLVSQYF.

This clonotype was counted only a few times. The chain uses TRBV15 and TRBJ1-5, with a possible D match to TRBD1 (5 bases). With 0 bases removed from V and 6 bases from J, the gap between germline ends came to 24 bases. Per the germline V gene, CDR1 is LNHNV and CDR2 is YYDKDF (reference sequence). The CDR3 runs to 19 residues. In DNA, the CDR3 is TGTGCCACCAGCAGAGATCCTGTCTCCCGGGGGACTGGGGGTCAGCCCCAGCATTTT. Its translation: CATSRDPVSRGTGGQPQHF. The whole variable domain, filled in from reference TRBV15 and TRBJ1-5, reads DAMVIQNPRYQVTQFGKPVTLSCSQTLNHNVMYWYQQKSSQAPKLLFHYYDKDFNNEADTPDNFQSRRPNTSFCFLDIRSPGLGDTAMYLCATSRDPVSRGTGGQPQHFGDGTRLSIL.

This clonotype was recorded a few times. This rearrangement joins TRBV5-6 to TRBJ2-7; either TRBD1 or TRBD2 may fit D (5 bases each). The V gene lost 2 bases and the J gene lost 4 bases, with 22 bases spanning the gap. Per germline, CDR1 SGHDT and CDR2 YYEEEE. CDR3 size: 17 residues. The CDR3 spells CASSLTFRGSNGYEQYF. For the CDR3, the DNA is TGTGCCAGCAGCTTAACCTTCCGGGGCTCAAATGGTTACGAGCAGTACTTC.

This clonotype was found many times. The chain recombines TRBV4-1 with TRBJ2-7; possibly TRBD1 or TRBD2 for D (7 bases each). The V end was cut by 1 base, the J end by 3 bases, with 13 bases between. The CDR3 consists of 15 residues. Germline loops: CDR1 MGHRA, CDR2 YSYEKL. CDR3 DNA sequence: TGCGCCAGCAGCCAAGGGGCAGGGGGGGTCTACGAGCAGTACTTC. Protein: CASSQGAGGVYEQYF.

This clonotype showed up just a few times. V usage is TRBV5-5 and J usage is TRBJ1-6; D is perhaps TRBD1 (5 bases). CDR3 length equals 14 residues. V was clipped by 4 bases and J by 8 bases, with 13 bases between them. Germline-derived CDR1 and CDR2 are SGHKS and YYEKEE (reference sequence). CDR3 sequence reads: CASSRGAYDSPLHF. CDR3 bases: TGTGCCAGCAGCCGAGGGGCTTATGATTCACCCCTCCACTTT.

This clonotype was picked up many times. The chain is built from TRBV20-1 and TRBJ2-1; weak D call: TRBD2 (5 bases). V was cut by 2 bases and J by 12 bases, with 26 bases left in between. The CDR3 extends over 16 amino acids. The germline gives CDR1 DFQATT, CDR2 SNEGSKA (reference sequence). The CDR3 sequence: CSARMLGRYLQSGQFF. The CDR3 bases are TGCAGTGCTAGAATGCTCGGACGGTACCTACAGAGCGGGCAGTTCTTC.

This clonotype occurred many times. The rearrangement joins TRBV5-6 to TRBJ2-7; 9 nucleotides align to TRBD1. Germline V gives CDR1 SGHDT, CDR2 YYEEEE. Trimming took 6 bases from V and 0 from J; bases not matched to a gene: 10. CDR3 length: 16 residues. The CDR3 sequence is CASTRRTGVGSYEQYF. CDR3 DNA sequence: TGTGCCAGCACTCGGAGGACAGGGGTAGGCTCCTACGAGCAGTACTTC.

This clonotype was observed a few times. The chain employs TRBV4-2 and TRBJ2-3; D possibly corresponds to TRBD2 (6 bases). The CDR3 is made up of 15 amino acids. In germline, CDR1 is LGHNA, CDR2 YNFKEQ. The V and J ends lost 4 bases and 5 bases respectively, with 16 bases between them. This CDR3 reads CASSPLGGSIDTQYF. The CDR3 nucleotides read TGTGCCAGCAGCCCTCTGGGGGGTTCGATAGATACGCAGTATTTT.

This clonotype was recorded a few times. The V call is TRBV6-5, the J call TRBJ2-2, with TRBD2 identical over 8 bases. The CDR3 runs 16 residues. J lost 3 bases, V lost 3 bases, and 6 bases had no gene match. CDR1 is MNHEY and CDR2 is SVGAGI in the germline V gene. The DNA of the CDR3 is TGTGCCAGCAGTTATAGGCGGGGGGCCCACACCGGGGAGCTGTTTTTT. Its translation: CASSYRRGAHTGELFF.

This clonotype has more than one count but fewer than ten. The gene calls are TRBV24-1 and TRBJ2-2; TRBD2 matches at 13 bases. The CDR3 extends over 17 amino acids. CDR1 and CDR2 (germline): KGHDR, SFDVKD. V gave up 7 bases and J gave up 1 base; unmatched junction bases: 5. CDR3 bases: TGTGCCACCAGGAGACTAGCGGGGGGACTGAACACCGGGGAGCTGTTTTTT. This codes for CATRRLAGGLNTGELFF.

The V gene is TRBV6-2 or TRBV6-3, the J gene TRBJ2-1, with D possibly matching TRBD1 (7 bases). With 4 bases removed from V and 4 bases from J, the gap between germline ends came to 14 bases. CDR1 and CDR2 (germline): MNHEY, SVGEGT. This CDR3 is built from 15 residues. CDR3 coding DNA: TGTGCCAGCAGTTTGCGGGACAGAGTATACAATGAGCAGTTCTTC. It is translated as CASSLRDRVYNEQFF.

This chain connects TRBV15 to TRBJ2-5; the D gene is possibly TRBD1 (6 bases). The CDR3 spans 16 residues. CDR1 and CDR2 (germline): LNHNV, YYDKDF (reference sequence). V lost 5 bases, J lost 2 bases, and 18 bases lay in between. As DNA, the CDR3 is TGTGCCACCAGCGGAAGATCGACAGGACCTCAAGAGACCCAGTACTTC. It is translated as CATSGRSTGPQETQYF.

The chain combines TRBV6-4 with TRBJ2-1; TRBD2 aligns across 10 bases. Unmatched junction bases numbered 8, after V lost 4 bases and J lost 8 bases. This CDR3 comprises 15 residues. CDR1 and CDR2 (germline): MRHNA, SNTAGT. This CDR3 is CASSVSGGANDEQFF. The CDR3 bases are TGTGCCAGCAGTGTGAGCGGGGGGGCGAACGATGAGCAGTTCTTC.

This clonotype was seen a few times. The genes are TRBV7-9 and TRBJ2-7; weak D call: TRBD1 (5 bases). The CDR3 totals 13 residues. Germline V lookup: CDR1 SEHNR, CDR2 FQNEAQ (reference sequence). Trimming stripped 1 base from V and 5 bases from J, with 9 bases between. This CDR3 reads CASSLEGSHEQYF. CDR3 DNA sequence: TGTGCCAGCAGCTTAGAGGGGTCGCACGAGCAGTACTTC.

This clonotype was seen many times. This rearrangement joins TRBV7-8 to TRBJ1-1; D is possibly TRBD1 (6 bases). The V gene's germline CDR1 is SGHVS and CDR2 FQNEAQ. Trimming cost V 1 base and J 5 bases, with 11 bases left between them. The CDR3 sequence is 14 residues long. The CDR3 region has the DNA TGTGCCAGCAGCTTAGGGGGGCGGAGAACTGAAGCTTTCTTT. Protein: CASSLGGRRTEAFF.

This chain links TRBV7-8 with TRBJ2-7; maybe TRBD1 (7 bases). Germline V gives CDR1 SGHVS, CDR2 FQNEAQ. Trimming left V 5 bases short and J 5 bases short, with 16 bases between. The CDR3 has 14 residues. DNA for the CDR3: TGTGCCAGCAGCCAGGGGGTCGGGGGACACGAGCAGTACTTC. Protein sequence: CASSQGVGGHEQYF.

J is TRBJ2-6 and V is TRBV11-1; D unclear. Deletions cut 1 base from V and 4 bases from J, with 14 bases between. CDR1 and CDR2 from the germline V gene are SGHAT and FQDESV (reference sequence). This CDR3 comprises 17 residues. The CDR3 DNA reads TGTGCCAGCAGCTTAGTAGTCGGTTCAACCGGGGCCAACGTCCTGACTTTC. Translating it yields CASSLVVGSTGANVLTF. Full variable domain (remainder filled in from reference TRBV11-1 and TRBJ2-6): EAEVAQSPRYKITEKSQAVAFWCDPISGHATLYWYRQILGQGPELLVQFQDESVVDDSQLPKDRFSAERLKGVDSTLKIQPAELGDSAMYLCASSLVVGSTGANVLTFGAGSRLTVL.

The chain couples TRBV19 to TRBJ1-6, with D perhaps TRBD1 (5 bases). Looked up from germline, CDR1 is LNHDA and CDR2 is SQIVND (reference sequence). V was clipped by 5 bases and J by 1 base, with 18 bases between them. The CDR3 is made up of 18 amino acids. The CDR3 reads CASSGGRQGGSYNSPLHF. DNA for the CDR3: TGTGCCAGTAGTGGAGGCCGGCAGGGCGGATCCTATAATTCACCCCTCCACTTT.